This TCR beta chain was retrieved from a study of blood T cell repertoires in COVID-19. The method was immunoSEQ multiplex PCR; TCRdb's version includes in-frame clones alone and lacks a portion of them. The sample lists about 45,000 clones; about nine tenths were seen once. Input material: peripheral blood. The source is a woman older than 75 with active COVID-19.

The CDR3: CACQGNYGYTF. CDR3 DNA: TGTGCCTGCCAGGGGAACTATGGCTACACCTTC. V usage is TRBV30 and J usage is TRBJ1-2, with D possibly TRBD1 on 6 matching bases. Trimming took off 6 bases at V and 2 bases at J, with 7 bases between the two ends. Germline V CDR1 and CDR2: GTSNPN, SVGIG (reference sequence). The CDR3 is made up of 11 amino acids.